The 5 T cell receptor beta chains reported below all come from one sample, sequenced in a study of T cell changes during pregnancy in multiple sclerosis (dated by TCRdb to between 2019 and 2020). Receptors were amplified or captured by the immunoSEQ multiplex PCR assay. TCRdb took over this immuneACCESS table, retaining in-frame rearrangements with V and J assigned. Such tables are incomplete; in checked studies, under half of the missing clones stem from an unresolved V gene, and the remainder is unexplained. For this sample the table gives about 40,000 clones, of which 92% were detected only once. The top ten clonotypes cover approximately 0.81% of the sample. The sample here was CD4+ T cells from peripheral blood mononuclear cells, taken before pregnancy. The receptors here all came from a female donor with multiple sclerosis, enrolled in a pregnancy study.

This rearrangement joins TRBV4-2 to TRBJ2-1; D might be TRBD1 (5 bases). The germline V and J ends were trimmed by 5 bases and 1 base, with 9 bases remaining between them. The germline gives CDR1 LGHNA, CDR2 YNFKEQ. CDR3 length: 14 residues. The CDR3 region is CASSKRGSYNEQFF. The CDR3 DNA reads as TGTGCCAGCAGCAAAAGGGGATCCTACAATGAGCAGTTCTTC.

As for this clone: At one of its ends the junction is not consistent with the germline gene, which may arise from a read error. The chain employs TRBV25-1 and TRBJ1-2; a possible D gene is TRBD1 (5 bases). Germline CDR1 is MGHDK and CDR2 is SYGVNS. The CDR3 is 14 residues long. The CDR3: CASSESGVNYGCTF. The CDR3 nucleotides read TGTGCCAGCAGTGAATCGGGGGTCAACTATGGCTGCACCTTC.

The rearrangement joins TRBV28 to TRBJ2-2; tentatively, D is TRBD2 (7 bases). CDR1 MDHEN and CDR2 SYDVKM come from the germline V gene. Trimming took off 8 bases at V and 5 bases at J, with 15 bases between the two ends. The CDR3 sequence is 14 residues long. Written as DNA, the CDR3 is TGTGCCAGCTTAAGGGGGGGGAAAACCGGGGAGCTGTTTTTT. It codes for CASLRGGKTGELFF.

The chain is built from TRBV9 and TRBJ2-3; the D gene is possibly TRBD2 (6 bases). The CDR3 has 13 amino acids. CDR1 and CDR2 (germline): SGDLS, YYNGEE. Trimming shortened V by 4 bases and J by 7 bases, and 13 bases separated the two germline ends. The CDR3 loop reads CASSPSTRHTQYF. The CDR3, as DNA: TGTGCCAGCAGCCCCTCGACTAGACATACGCAGTATTTT.

This clone turned up a few times. The V and J genes are TRBV15 and TRBJ2-7, with 13 bases that match TRBD2. From germline, CDR1 is LNHNV and CDR2 YYDKDF (reference sequence). Trimming cost V 2 bases and J 6 bases; bases outside gene matches: 7. The CDR3 covers 16 residues. The CDR3 region is CATSRSRTSGSVEQYF. CDR3 coding DNA: TGTGCCACCAGCAGATCCCGGACTAGCGGGAGTGTCGAGCAGTACTTC.